Each of the 30 T cell receptor beta chains below was sequenced from the same sample in a study of CD8+ T cells in alopecia areata listed by TCRdb under 2018. Library method: the immunoSEQ multiplex PCR assay. For TCR sequencing, RNA was extracted from every sample and reverse transcribed into cDNA to serve as template. TCRdb retrieved this table from immuneACCESS and kept in-frame rearrangements only. Not all clones are present; in checked studies, unresolved V genes account for under half, and no reason is known for the remainder. Recorded for this sample are hundreds of thousands of clones; about 68% of them occurred a single time. The ten most abundant clones make up around 1.2% of the sample. The label giving this sample's time point can be read as: baseline before oral tofacitinib. The sequencing used CD4+ T cells sorted from blood, collected at week 0. These receptors were taken from a human donor with alopecia areata.

This chain connects TRBV5-4 to TRBJ1-1, with a possible D match to TRBD1 (5 bases). Trimming shortened V by 1 base and J by 3 bases, and 13 bases separated the two germline ends. The germline CDR1 and CDR2 sequences are SGHNT and YYREEE (reference sequence). The CDR3 has 15 amino acids. CDR3 nucleotide sequence: TGTGCCAGCAGCTTGTGGACAAACAAGTACACTGAAGCTTTCTTT. Residues: CASSLWTNKYTEAFF. Filled out from reference TRBV5-4 and TRBJ1-1, the complete variable domain reads ETGVTQSPTHLIKTRGQQVTLRCSSQSGHNTVSWYQQALGQGPQFIFQYYREEENGRGNFPPRFSGLQFPNYSSELNVNALELDDSALYLCASSLWTNKYTEAFFGQGTRLTVV.

The chain links TRBV30 to TRBJ2-3; D is undetermined. Per the germline V gene, CDR1 is GTSNPN and CDR2 is SVGIG (reference sequence). V was clipped by 5 bases and J by 7 bases, with 13 bases between them. The CDR3 totals 12 residues. In DNA form, the CDR3 reads TGTGCCTGGGGTAAAGCAGCGTATACGCAGTATTTT. It yields the protein CAWGKAAYTQYF. The whole variable domain, remainder taken from reference TRBV30 and TRBJ2-3, is SQTIHQWPATLVQPVGSPLSLECTVEGTSNPNLYWYRQAAGRGLQLLFYSVGIGQISSEVPQNLSASRPQDRQFILSSKKLLLSDSGFYLCAWGKAAYTQYFGPGTRLTVL.

This sequence joins TRBV7-8 and TRBJ1-2; D uncertain. V was trimmed by 4 bases and J by 6 bases, leaving 15 bases between them. This CDR3 spans 14 amino acids. CDR1 and CDR2 (germline): SGHVS, FQNEAQ. CDR3 sequence (DNA): TGTGCCAGCAGCTCATTAAGGGATTGGGATGGCTACACCTTC. Amino acid sequence: CASSSLRDWDGYTF. Filled out from reference TRBV7-8 and TRBJ1-2, the complete variable domain reads GAGVSQSPRYKVAKRGQDVALRCDPISGHVSLFWYQQALGQGPEFLTYFQNEAQLDKSGLPSDRFFAERPEGSVSTLKIQRTQQEDSAVYLCASSSLRDWDGYTFGSGTRLTVV.

This chain links TRBV29-1 with TRBJ2-5; a weak D match, TRBD1 (5 bases). The V gene lost 2 bases and the J gene lost 3 bases, with 10 bases spanning the gap. This CDR3 is built from 13 residues. CDR1 is SQVTM, CDR2 ANQGSEA, per germline. The CDR3 loop reads CSVEPIREETQYF. The CDR3 DNA is TGCAGCGTTGAACCCATCAGGGAAGAGACCCAGTACTTC. Filled out from reference TRBV29-1 and TRBJ2-5, the complete variable domain reads SAVISQKPSRDICQRGTSLTIQCQVDSQVTMMFWYRQQPGQSLTLIATANQGSEATYESGFVIDKFPISRPNLTFSTLTVSNMSPEDSSIYLCSVEPIREETQYFGPGTRLLVL.

This clone showed up just once. One end of the junction is discordant with germline, which a read error may explain. The V and J genes are TRBV7-7 and TRBJ2-1, with unresolved D. Germline-derived CDR1 and CDR2 are SSHAT and FNYEAQ (reference sequence). The length of the CDR3 is 16 residues. CDR3 in amino acids: CASSLGALSSYNEQFF. CDR3 DNA sequence: TGTGCTAGCAGCTTAGGAGCACTGAGCTCCTACAATGAGCAGTTCTTC.

The chain employs TRBV29-1 and TRBJ1-2, with D possibly TRBD1 on 6 matching bases. The CDR3 extends over 12 amino acids. Germline V gene data show CDR1 as SQVTM and CDR2 as ANQGSEA. V dropped 5 bases and J dropped 5 bases, with 12 bases sitting between them. CDR3 nucleotide sequence: TGCAGCGTTCCTATAGGGGGTTATGGCTACACCTTC. Encoded protein: CSVPIGGYGYTF.

V gene TRBV6-5 combines with J gene TRBJ2-5, with a possible D match to TRBD2 (5 bases). V was shortened by 1 base and J by 5 bases, with 17 bases between the two germline ends. This CDR3 is built from 16 residues. CDR1 is MNHEY, CDR2 SVGAGI, per germline. The CDR3 DNA follows: TGTGCCAGCAGTTACTTATCGGGGTTCGGTAGGGAGACCCAGTACTTC. Translating it yields CASSYLSGFGRETQYF.

The V and J genes are TRBV11-3 and TRBJ2-7; D not certain. CDR1 SGHNT and CDR2 YENEEA come from the germline V gene. Trimming cost V 3 bases and J 0 bases, with 3 bases left between them. The CDR3 contains 12 residues. Here the CDR3 reads CASSLNSYEQYF. CDR3 DNA sequence: TGTGCCAGCAGCTTGAACTCCTACGAGCAGTACTTC.

The gene calls are TRBV29-1 and TRBJ2-7; 9 bases are shared with TRBD2. This CDR3 is 15 amino acids long. CDR1 is SQVTM, CDR2 ANQGSEA, per germline. V shed 4 bases, J shed 4 bases, and the junction held 11 bases outside the gene matches. The CDR3 loop reads CSVAYPGTSKYEQYF. The CDR3 DNA reads as TGCAGCGTTGCCTACCCCGGGACTAGCAAGTACGAGCAGTACTTC.

This clone turned up a few times. The V and J genes are TRBV30 and TRBJ1-2; the D is unclear. The CDR3 is made up of 12 amino acids. CDR1 is GTSNPN and CDR2 is SVGIG in the germline V gene (reference sequence). The V end lost 4 bases, the J end lost 7 bases, and 13 bases lay between the germline ends. CDR3 DNA sequence: TGTGCCTGGACCCTCGAAAGGTTTGGCTACACCTTC. Its translation is CAWTLERFGYTF.

This clone was observed a handful of times. A junction boundary mismatches the germline segment, possibly from a read error. V and J are TRBV7-3 and TRBJ2-3; 9 bases line up with TRBD1. CDR3 size: 13 residues. Per germline, CDR1 SGHTA and CDR2 FQGTGA. The CDR3 coding sequence is TGTGCCAGCAGCCCCCTTCGGGGACAGGGTTGTGTATTT. Protein sequence: CASSPLRGQGCVF.

This clone was seen a few times. This chain links TRBV5-6 with TRBJ1-5; a possible D gene is TRBD1 (5 bases). Germline V lookup: CDR1 SGHDT, CDR2 YYEEEE. Trimming pared 1 base from V and 6 bases from J, leaving 11 bases between. The CDR3 has 14 residues. CDR3 region: CASSLRGRSQPQHF. The CDR3 DNA reads TGTGCCAGCAGCTTGCGGGGCCGGTCTCAGCCCCAGCATTTT. The full variable domain, completed using reference TRBV5-6 and TRBJ1-5, is DAGVTQSPTHLIKTRGQQVTLRCSPKSGHDTVSWYQQALGQGPQFIFQYYEEEERQRGNFPDRFSGHQFPNYSSELNVNALLLGDSALYLCASSLRGRSQPQHFGDGTRLSIL.

This clone has just a few counts. Within the sample, other DNA sequences also encode this same CDR3. This rearrangement joins TRBV29-1 to TRBJ2-7, with 7 bases fitting TRBD1. Germline loops: CDR1 SQVTM, CDR2 ANQGSEA. V dropped 1 base and J dropped 2; count of bases not matched to a gene: 2. The CDR3 runs to 13 residues. The CDR3 loop reads CSVEGTGTYEQYF. In DNA, the CDR3 is TGCAGCGTTGAAGGGACAGGAACCTACGAGCAGTACTTC.

The sample holds one count of this clone. This sequence joins TRBV5-1 and TRBJ1-6; unclear D gene. The CDR3 extends over 14 amino acids. The germline V gene has CDR1 SGHRS and CDR2 YFSETQ. Trimming removed 0 bases at V and 7 bases at J, with 8 bases between. The CDR3, as DNA: TGCGCCAGCAGCTTGGAGATGTCCAATTCACCCCTCCACTTT. Translated: CASSLEMSNSPLHF.

The chain couples TRBV19 to TRBJ1-5; 8 bases line up with TRBD1. CDR3 length: 14 amino acids. Losses at the gene ends were 5 bases for V and 7 bases for J; bases not matched to a gene: 7. Germline V gene lookup returns CDR1 LNHDA and CDR2 SQIVND (reference sequence). This chain's CDR3 is CASSGSGGRQPQHF. CDR3 in DNA: TGTGCCAGTAGTGGATCAGGGGGCAGACAGCCCCAGCATTTT.

The J gene is TRBJ2-1, the V gene TRBV14, with D uncertain. V lost 2 bases and J lost 4, with 9 bases in between. The germline V gene encodes CDR1 SGHDN and CDR2 FVKESK. This CDR3 is 14 amino acids long. CDR3 sequence reads: CASSQPPPYNEQFF. DNA of the CDR3: TGTGCCAGCAGCCAACCTCCCCCTTACAATGAGCAGTTCTTC. Full variable domain (outside the CDR3, taken from reference TRBV14 and TRBJ2-1): EAGVTQFPSHSVIEKGQTVTLRCDPISGHDNLYWYRRVMGKEIKFLLHFVKESKQDESGMPNNRFLAERTGGTYSTLKVQPAELEDSGVYFCASSQPPPYNEQFFGPGTRLTVL.

This chain connects TRBV5-1 to TRBJ2-5; possible D gene TRBD2, 6 bases. The CDR3 covers 14 residues. Germline V gives CDR1 SGHRS, CDR2 YFSETQ. V was clipped by 0 bases and J by 5 bases, with 11 bases between them. The CDR3 DNA reads TGCGCCAGCAGCTTGGAACTAGGAGGGGAGACCCAGTACTTC. Translating gives CASSLELGGETQYF.

This chain uses TRBV10-2 with TRBJ1-2; TRBD1 is a possible D gene (5 bases). CDR1 and CDR2 (germline): WSHSY, SAAADI. V shed 8 bases and J shed 2 bases, with 9 bases lying between them. CDR3 length: 12 residues. Here the CDR3 reads CASRDGNYGYTF. CDR3 DNA: TGCGCCAGCCGGGACGGCAACTATGGCTACACCTTC.

The chain links TRBV30 to TRBJ1-1, with unresolved D. Deletions cut 0 bases from V and 4 bases from J, with 12 bases between. The CDR3 consists of 14 residues. The germline V gene has CDR1 GTSNPN and CDR2 SVGIG (reference sequence). The CDR3 loop reads CAWSVLGLATEAFF. The CDR3 bases are TGTGCCTGGAGTGTCTTGGGCTTGGCCACTGAAGCTTTCTTT.

The J gene is TRBJ1-1, the V gene TRBV27, with unresolved D. CDR1 and CDR2 from the germline V gene are MNHEY and SMNVEV (reference sequence). The CDR3 length is 12 residues. V was clipped by 5 bases and J by 10 bases, with 14 bases between them. The CDR3 spells CASSTLSGLAFF. The CDR3 nucleotides read TGTGCCAGCAGTACCCTATCCGGGTTAGCTTTCTTT.

V is TRBV9 and J is TRBJ1-1, with D possibly TRBD1 on 6 matching bases. Deletions cut 5 bases from V and 3 bases from J, with 11 bases between. Germline V gene data show CDR1 as SGDLS and CDR2 as YYNGEE. The CDR3 totals 13 residues. CDR3 nucleotide sequence: TGTGCCAGCAGTATAAGGGGGGACACTGAAGCTTTCTTT. This sequence encodes CASSIRGDTEAFF.

This clone was counted between two and nine times. The rearrangement joins TRBV4-1 to TRBJ1-4; D unclear. V lost 2 bases and J 8 bases, leaving 9 bases between the germline ends. Germline V gene sequence: CDR1 MGHRA, CDR2 YSYEKL. The CDR3 totals 13 residues. The CDR3 reads CASSQTLGEKLFF. As DNA, the CDR3 is TGCGCCAGCAGCCAAACGCTGGGAGAAAAACTGTTTTTT.

In this sample, this clone turned up once. The J gene is TRBJ2-6, the V gene TRBV4-2; D gene ambiguous. Germline values: CDR1 LGHNA, CDR2 YNFKEQ. Trimming shortened V by 4 bases and J by 0 bases, and 10 bases separated the two germline ends. The CDR3 is made up of 16 amino acids. The CDR3 DNA reads as TGTGCCAGCAGCCCCCGGGTCTCCTCTGGGGCCAACGTCCTGACTTTC. It specifies CASSPRVSSGANVLTF.

This clone has more than one count but fewer than ten. V usage is TRBV29-1 and J usage is TRBJ1-4; D not certain. CDR1 and CDR2 from the germline V gene are SQVTM and ANQGSEA. V lost 4 bases and J lost 3, with 6 bases in between. CDR3 length: 12 amino acids. CDR3 sequence: CSVGWSNEKLFF. CDR3 sequence (DNA): TGCAGCGTTGGGTGGTCTAATGAAAAACTGTTTTTT. The full variable domain, rest sourced from reference TRBV29-1 and TRBJ1-4, is SAVISQKPSRDICQRGTSLTIQCQVDSQVTMMFWYRQQPGQSLTLIATANQGSEATYESGFVIDKFPISRPNLTFSTLTVSNMSPEDSSIYLCSVGWSNEKLFFGSGTQLSVL.

The J gene is TRBJ2-6, the V gene TRBV5-4; D unresolved. This CDR3 has 18 residues. Per germline, CDR1 SGHNT and CDR2 YYREEE (reference sequence). V was shortened by 3 bases and J by 0 bases, with 16 bases between the two germline ends. The CDR3 here is CASSSPGPPSSGANVLTF. The CDR3 nucleotides are TGTGCCAGCAGCTCCCCGGGTCCTCCGAGCTCTGGGGCCAACGTCCTGACTTTC.

This clone was picked up a small number of times. This sequence joins TRBV4-3 and TRBJ2-7; 10 bases fit TRBD2. CDR3 length: 18 amino acids. J lost 0 bases, V lost 4 bases, and 12 bases had no gene match. CDR1 LGHNA and CDR2 YSLEER come from the germline V gene. The CDR3 here is CASSRYKAGGLTSYEQYF. The CDR3 DNA reads TGCGCCAGCAGCCGATATAAAGCGGGGGGGCTTACCTCCTACGAGCAGTACTTC.

This clone was seen more than once but under ten times. V usage is TRBV5-4 and J usage is TRBJ2-1, with TRBD2 identical over 10 bases. CDR3 length equals 16 residues. V gave up 0 bases and J gave up 7 bases; unmatched junction bases: 7. Germline CDR1 reads SGHNT; CDR2 reads YYREEE (reference sequence). In DNA, the CDR3 is TGTGCCAGCAGCTTGGCTGTAGCGGGGGGTCAGAATGAGCAGTTCTTC. It codes for CASSLAVAGGQNEQFF.

The rearrangement joins TRBV10-3 to TRBJ2-5; the match to TRBD2 covers 7 bases. The V gene end was trimmed by 11 bases and the J gene end by 2 bases; junction bases not matched to a gene: 14. Germline CDR1 ENHRY, CDR2 SYGVKD. This CDR3 spans 15 amino acids. The CDR3 bases are TGTGCCGTTTCACCGGGGAGCGGGGCACAAGAGACCCAGTACTTC. Its protein is CAVSPGSGAQETQYF.

Remarks on this clone: The sample contains more than one DNA sequence encoding this CDR3. The chain links TRBV6-6 to TRBJ2-5; D is uncertain. Germline values: CDR1 MNHNY, CDR2 SVGAGI (reference sequence). Trimming pared 6 bases from V and 5 bases from J, leaving 4 bases between. The CDR3 is made up of 10 amino acids. The CDR3 DNA follows: TGTGCCAGCAGCCGCGAGACCCAGTACTTC. Translated, it gives CASSRETQYF.

CDR3 DNA sequence: TGTGCCAGCAGCTCACTAGCGGGGGCGGAGAGCTCCTACAATGAGCAGTTCTTC. Its protein product is CASSSLAGAESSYNEQFF. V and J are TRBV5-4 and TRBJ2-1, with TRBD2 identical over 11 bases. This CDR3 is 18 amino acids long. Germline CDR1 SGHNT, CDR2 YYREEE (reference sequence). V was clipped by 3 bases and J by 0 bases; unmatched bases: 8.